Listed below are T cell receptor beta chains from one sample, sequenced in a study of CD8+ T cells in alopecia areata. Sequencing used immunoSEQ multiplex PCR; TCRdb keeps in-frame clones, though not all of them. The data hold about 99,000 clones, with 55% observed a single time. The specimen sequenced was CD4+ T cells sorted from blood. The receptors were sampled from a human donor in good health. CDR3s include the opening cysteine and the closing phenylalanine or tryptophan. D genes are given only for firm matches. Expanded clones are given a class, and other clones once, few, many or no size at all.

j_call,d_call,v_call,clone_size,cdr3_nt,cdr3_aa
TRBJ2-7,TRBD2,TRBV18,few,TGTGCCAGCTCACCTCGATGGGTAGCGGGGGAACGCGAGCAGTACTTC,CASSPRWVAGEREQYF
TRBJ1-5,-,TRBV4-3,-,TGCGCCAGCAGCCGACCTGAGGGAAATCAGCCCCAGCATTTT,CASSRPEGNQPQHF
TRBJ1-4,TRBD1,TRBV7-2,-,TGTGCCAGCAGCTTAGCGCCAGGGACAGGGAGGGAAAAACTGTTTTTT,CASSLAPGTGREKLFF
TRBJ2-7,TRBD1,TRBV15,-,TGTGCCACCAGCAGAGGTGGGACAGGGCAGTACGAGCAGTACTTC,CATSRGGTGQYEQYF
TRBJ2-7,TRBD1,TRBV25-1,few,TGTGCCAGCAGTGAATCGAGAGGACAGGGCCTCTCCTACGAGCAGTACTTC,CASSESRGQGLSYEQYF
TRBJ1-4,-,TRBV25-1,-,TGTGCCAGCAGTGAAGGGGGTCTTAATGAAAAACTGTTTTTT,CASSEGGLNEKLFF
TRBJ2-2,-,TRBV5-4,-,TGTGCCAGCAGCGCCGGGACACCGAACACCGGGGAGCTGTTTTTT,CASSAGTPNTGELFF
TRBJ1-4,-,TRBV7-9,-,TGTGCCAGCAGACGAGGGGCTACGGTTGAAAAACTGTTTTTT,CASRRGATVEKLFF
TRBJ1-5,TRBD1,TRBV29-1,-,TGCAGCGCCGAAGGGAGGGGGCGACTGGGCAATCAGCCCCAGCATTTT,CSAEGRGRLGNQPQHF
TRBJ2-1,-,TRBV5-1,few,TGCGCCAGCAGCTTGGACGGGGGTTTTAATTACAATGAGCAGTTCTTC,CASSLDGGFNYNEQFF
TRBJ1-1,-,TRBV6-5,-,TGTGCCAGCAGTTACCCGGACAAGCCCCGGAACACTGAAGCTTTCTTT,CASSYPDKPRNTEAFF
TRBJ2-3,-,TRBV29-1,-,TGCAGCGTTCGGTTAGCGAGCGATCCAGATACGCAGTATTTT,CSVRLASDPDTQYF
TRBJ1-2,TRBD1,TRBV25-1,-,TGTGCCAGCAGTGACCCGGGACAGGGTGCATCTGGCTACACCTTC,CASSDPGQGASGYTF
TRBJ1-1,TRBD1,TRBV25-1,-,TGTGCCAGCAGTGCGGACAGGGGTGACACTGAAGCTTTCTTT,CASSADRGDTEAFF
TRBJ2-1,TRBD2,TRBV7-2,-,TGTGCCAGCAGCTTCACTAGCGGGGGATACAATGAGCAGTTCTTC,CASSFTSGGYNEQFF
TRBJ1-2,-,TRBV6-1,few,TGTGCCAGCAGTGAAGCCTTGGGCCAGGGAGGACGTGGCTACACCTTC,CASSEALGQGGRGYTF
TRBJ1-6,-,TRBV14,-,TGTGCCAGCAGCCAAGATCTGGGCAGGGTGAATTCACCCCTCCACTTT,CASSQDLGRVNSPLHF
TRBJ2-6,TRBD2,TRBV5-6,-,TGTGCCAGCAGCTTTGGCGGGGGTTCTGGGGCCAACGTCCTGACTTTC,CASSFGGGSGANVLTF
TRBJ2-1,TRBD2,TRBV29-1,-,TGCAGCGTTGAATCGGCTAGCGGGGCCTATGAGCAGTTCTTC,CSVESASGAYEQFF
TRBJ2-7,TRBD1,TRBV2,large,TGTGCCAGCGCAGGGGGCCACGAGCAGTACTTC,CASAGGHEQYF
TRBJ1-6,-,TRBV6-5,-,TGTGCCAGCAGTTACTCGATTGAGGCGACTAATTCACCCCTCCACTTT,CASSYSIEATNSPLHF
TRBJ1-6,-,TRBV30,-,TGTGCCTGGAGTGTACCGGGGTCTAAGTCGGGGCCCCTCCACTTT,CAWSVPGSKSGPLHF
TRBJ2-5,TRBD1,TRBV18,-,TGTGCCAGCTCAGAACGGGGGACAGGCATTAAAGAGACCCAGTACTTC,CASSERGTGIKETQYF
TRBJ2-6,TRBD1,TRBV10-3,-,TGTGCCACGGGGACAGGGAACTCTGGGGCCAACGTCCTGACTTTC,CATGTGNSGANVLTF
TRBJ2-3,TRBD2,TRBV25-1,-,TGTGCCAGCAGTGACCCAGGGACTACCGATACGCAGTATTTT,CASSDPGTTDTQYF
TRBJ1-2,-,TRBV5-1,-,TGCGCCAGCAGCCCTGCTAACAGTAACGCTAACTATGGCTACACCTTC,CASSPANSNANYGYTF
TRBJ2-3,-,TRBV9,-,TGTGCCAGCAGCGCCGGGACACCCGGGGGTACGCAGTATTTT,CASSAGTPGGTQYF
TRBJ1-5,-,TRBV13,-,TGTGCCAGCAGCTTACGTAGCGCGGGCAATCAGCCCCAGCATTTT,CASSLRSAGNQPQHF
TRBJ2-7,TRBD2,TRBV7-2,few,TGTGCCAGCAGTATCGAGCGGGGTGGGAACTACGAGCAGTACTTC,CASSIERGGNYEQYF
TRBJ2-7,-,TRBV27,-,TGTGCCAGCAGTTTACGGGGCGACGCCTACGAGCAGTACTTC,CASSLRGDAYEQYF
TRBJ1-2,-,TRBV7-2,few,TGTGCCAGCAGCTTAGTCCCCGTGAACTATGGCTACACCTTC,CASSLVPVNYGYTF
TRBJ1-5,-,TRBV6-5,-,TGTGCCAGCAAATCGGTCCTAGGCAATCAGCCCCAGCATTTT,CASKSVLGNQPQHF
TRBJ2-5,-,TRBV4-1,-,TGCGCCAGCAGCCTCCCCGGTGGGGACACGAACCAAGAGACCCAGTACTTC,CASSLPGGDTNQETQYF
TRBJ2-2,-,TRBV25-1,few,TGTGCCAGCAGTTCAGTGGGCCGCAACACCGGGGAGCTGTTTTTT,CASSSVGRNTGELFF
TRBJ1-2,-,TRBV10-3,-,TGTGCCATCAGTGAGCCGATATCCTGGACCGGGACTTTACCCTATGGCTACACCTTC,CAISEPISWTGTLPYGYTF
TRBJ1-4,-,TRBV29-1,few,TGCAGCGCCCGGGACGGTGCAACTAATGAAAAACTGTTTTTT,CSARDGATNEKLFF
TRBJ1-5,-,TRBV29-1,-,TGCAGCGTTGTAATCGGAAATCAGCCCCAGCATTTT,CSVVIGNQPQHF
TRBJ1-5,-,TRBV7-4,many,TGTGCCAGCAGCCCAGGTCCGTGCCGGGGGGTCAGCAATCAGCCCCAGCATTTT,CASSPGPCRGVSNQPQHF
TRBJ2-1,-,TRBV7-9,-,TGTGCCAGCAGCTTAGGGGGGGCCTCCTACAATGAGCAGTTCTTC,CASSLGGASYNEQFF
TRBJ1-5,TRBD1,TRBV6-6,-,TGTGCCAGCAGTCCCTGGGACAGTTATAGCAATCAGCCCCAGCATTTT,CASSPWDSYSNQPQHF
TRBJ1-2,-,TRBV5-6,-,TGTGCCAGCAGCTTGAGAGGAACGGCGCCTGGCTACACCTTC,CASSLRGTAPGYTF
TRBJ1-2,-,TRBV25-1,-,TGTGCCAGCACCAGGGAGGAAGGAATCTATGGCTACACCTTC,CASTREEGIYGYTF
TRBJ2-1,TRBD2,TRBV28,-,TGTGCCAGCAGTTTACGGGGGGTCGTTGGGGAGCAGTTCTTC,CASSLRGVVGEQFF
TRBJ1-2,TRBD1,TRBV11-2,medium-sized,TGTGCCAGCAGCCCCGGACAGGACTATGGCTACACCTTC,CASSPGQDYGYTF
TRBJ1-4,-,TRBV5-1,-,TGCGCCAGCAGCCCCTATGGGGGTGCGCGAGTTACTAATGAAAAACTGTTTTTT,CASSPYGGARVTNEKLFF
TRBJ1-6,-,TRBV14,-,TGTGCCAGCAGCCAAGGTCTTCGGGCCCTCAATTCACCCCTCCACTTT,CASSQGLRALNSPLHF
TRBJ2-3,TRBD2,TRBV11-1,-,TGTGCCAGCAGCTTTGAACCCGGGGGGTACGGCACAGATACGCAGTATTTT,CASSFEPGGYGTDTQYF
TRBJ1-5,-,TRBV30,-,TGTGCCTGGAGCCTTCTGGGGGATCAGCCCCAGCATTTT,CAWSLLGDQPQHF
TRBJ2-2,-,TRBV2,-,TGTGCCAGCAGTTACGCGGCAGGGGCGAACACCGGGGAGCTGTTTTTT,CASSYAAGANTGELFF
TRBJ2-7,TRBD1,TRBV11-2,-,TGTGCCAGCAGCTTAGCCCCGGGACAGAACAACGAGCAGTACTTC,CASSLAPGQNNEQYF
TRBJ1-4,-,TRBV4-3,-,TGCGCCAGCAGCCACAGGGGCTTGGTGAATGAAAAACTGTTTTTT,CASSHRGLVNEKLFF
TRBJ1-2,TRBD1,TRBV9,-,TGTGCCAGCAGCGCCGGGCCGGGACAGGGGGCGCCCACCTTC,CASSAGPGQGAPTF